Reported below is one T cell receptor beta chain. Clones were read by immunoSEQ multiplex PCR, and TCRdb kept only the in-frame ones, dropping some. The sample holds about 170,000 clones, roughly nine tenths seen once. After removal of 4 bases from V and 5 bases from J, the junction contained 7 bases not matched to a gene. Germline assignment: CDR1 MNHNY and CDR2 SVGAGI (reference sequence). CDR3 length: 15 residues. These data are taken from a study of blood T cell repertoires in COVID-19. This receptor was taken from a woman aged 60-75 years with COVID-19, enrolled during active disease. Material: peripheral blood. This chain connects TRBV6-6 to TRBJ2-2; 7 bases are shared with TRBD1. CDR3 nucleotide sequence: TGTGCCAGCAGTTCGACAGGGTTTGGAACCGGGGAGCTGTTTTTT. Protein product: CASSSTGFGTGELFF.